Included here is one TCR beta chain sequence, with context. Its target is not known. The naive CD8 subset, CD45RO-negative cells positively selected for CCR7, excluded terminally differentiated effector memory CD45RA+ cells. This CDR3 spans 15 amino acids. Germline lookup yields CDR1 LNHDA and CDR2 SQIVND (reference sequence). The V gene end was trimmed by 1 base and the J gene end by 5 bases; junction bases not matched to a gene: 1. The protocol was immunoSEQ multiplex PCR, while the TCRdb copy is restricted to in-frame clones and leaves out a portion. The profile shows around 2.1 million clones, about 92% of them singletons. The sample originates from a study of shared clonotypes between healthy human individuals. Study conclusions and caveats: Some clonotypes were shared by all four sorted-subset donors, while others were not shared. The non-shared ones had lower generation probabilities than the shared ones.

The sequence derives from a man aged 18 to 30 in good health. Some clones in this sample may be carry-over from other donors' samples. Specimen: naive CD8+ T cells from PBMCs. The chain joins TRBV19 to TRBJ2-2, with 10 positions matching TRBD1. CDR3 sequence reads: CASSIADRGTGELFF. As DNA, the CDR3 is TGTGCCAGTAGTATAGCGGACAGGGGGACCGGGGAGCTGTTTTTT.